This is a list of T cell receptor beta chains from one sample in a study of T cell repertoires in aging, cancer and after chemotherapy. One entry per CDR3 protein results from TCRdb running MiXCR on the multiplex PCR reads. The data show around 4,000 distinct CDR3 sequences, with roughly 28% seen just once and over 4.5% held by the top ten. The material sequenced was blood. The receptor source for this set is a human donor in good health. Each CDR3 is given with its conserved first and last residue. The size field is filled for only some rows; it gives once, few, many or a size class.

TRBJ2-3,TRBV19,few,CASRAGMSTDTQYF
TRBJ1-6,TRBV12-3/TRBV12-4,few,CASSLSQGSSPLHF
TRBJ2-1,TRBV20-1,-,CSAKAGGDHNEQFF
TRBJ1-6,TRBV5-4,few,CASSLRDRDSPLHF
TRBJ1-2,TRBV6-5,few,CASIKKQARRTLYGYTF
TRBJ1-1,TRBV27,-,CASSFPGVTEAFF
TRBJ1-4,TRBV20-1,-,CSANRLGSNEKLFF
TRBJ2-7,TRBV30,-,CAWRGGQHEQYF
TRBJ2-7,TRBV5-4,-,CASSNPRDRETPLPYEQYF
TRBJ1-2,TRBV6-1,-,CASSEEGKAGAASTF
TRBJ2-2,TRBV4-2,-,CASSRTGSGTGELFF
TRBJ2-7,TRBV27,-,CASSPVGGPYEQYF
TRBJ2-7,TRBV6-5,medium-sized,CASSYKGPTYEQYF
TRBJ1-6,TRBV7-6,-,CASSLGTARSRDNSPLHF
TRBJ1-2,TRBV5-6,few,CASSLGGPSLSYGYTF
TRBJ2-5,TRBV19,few,CASATGTGGRETQYF
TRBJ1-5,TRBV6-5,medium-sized,CASSYGDNQPQHF
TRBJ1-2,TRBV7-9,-,CASNLARGRVDYGYTF
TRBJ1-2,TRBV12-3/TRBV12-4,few,CASRPSRDRQGFGYGYTF
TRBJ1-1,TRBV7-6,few,CASSLYKNTEAFF
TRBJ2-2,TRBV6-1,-,CAINGQGLSANTGELFF
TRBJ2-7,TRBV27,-,CASSVSWRGDYEQYF
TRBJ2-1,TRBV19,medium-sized,CASSKGTPGWYNEQFF
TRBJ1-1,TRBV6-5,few,CASRETGNTEAFF
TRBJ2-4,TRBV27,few,CASSLLGMGQRLSQGNIQYF